The entry below gives a single T cell receptor (beta chain) sequence along with its context. The target antigen is unknown. V gave up 5 bases and J gave up 3 bases, with 13 bases separating them. Germline assignment: CDR1 DFQATT and CDR2 SNEGSKA (reference sequence). The CDR3 consists of 14 residues. This sample was included in a study of metastatic and nonmetastatic thyroid tumors. Overall study: Repertoires of blood and of tissue (tumor or nodule) from malignant and benign thyroid patients were compared. Study-level points and caveats: Versus benign nodules, malignant thyroid tumors reportedly had significantly higher TCR beta diversity, in blood and tumor.

Per the original data handling: A classifier for distant metastasis in papillary thyroid cancer was constructed using CDR3 differences observed across clinicopathological groups. TCRdb reassembled clones from the PCR reads with MiXCR. The V and J calls shown here were made by TCRdb, not taken from the authors' results. The repertoire has more than 85,000 clones, approximately 9% of them found once; the top ten carry under 9%. The entire patient cohort was treatment-naive prior to thyroid surgery. The clonotype comes from a female donor with papillary thyroid cancer or a benign thyroid nodule (not recorded which). Some clones in this sample may be carry-over from other donors' samples. The sequencing input was blood. The genes are TRBV20-1 and TRBJ1-4, with D unclear. Here the CDR3 DNA reads TGCAGTGCTTCGGCAGAGCCGGCTAATGAAAAACTGTTTTTT. This sequence encodes CSASAEPANEKLFF.